This T cell receptor beta chain came from a study of cytomegalovirus exposure and HLA in healthy donors. Study background: Unique TCRs numbering about 85 million, obtained from HLA-typed donors, made up an early data release.

The length of the CDR3 is 14 residues. Trimming at V came to 5 bases and at J to 4 bases, leaving 5 bases not matched to a gene. Germline V lookup: CDR1 SGHRS, CDR2 YFSETQ. The PCR made use of 60 Vbeta and 13 Jbeta primers. Generated by immunoSEQ multiplex PCR, the TCRdb table keeps only in-frame clones and is missing some. The sample holds under 250,000 clones, about 86% seen once. The sequencing input was PBMCs. The chain joins TRBV5-1 to TRBJ2-2; 7 bases are a match to TRBD1. The origin of this receptor is a woman in her sixties or seventies in good health and CMV-seropositive. For the CDR3, the DNA is TGCGCCAGCAGTCAAGACAGGGTCACCGGGGAGCTGTTTTTT. Translated, it gives CASSQDRVTGELFF.